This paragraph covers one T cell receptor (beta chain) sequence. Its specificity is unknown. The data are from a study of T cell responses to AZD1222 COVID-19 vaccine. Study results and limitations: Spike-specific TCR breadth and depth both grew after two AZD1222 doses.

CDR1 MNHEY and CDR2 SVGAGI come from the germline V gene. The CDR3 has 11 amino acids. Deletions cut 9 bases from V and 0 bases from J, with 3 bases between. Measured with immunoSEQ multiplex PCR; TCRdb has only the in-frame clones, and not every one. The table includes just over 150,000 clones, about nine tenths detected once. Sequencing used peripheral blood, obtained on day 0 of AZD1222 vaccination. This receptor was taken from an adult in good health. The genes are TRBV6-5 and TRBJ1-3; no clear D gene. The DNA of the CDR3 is TGTGCCAGTCTCTCTGGAAACACCATATATTTT. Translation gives CASLSGNTIYF.